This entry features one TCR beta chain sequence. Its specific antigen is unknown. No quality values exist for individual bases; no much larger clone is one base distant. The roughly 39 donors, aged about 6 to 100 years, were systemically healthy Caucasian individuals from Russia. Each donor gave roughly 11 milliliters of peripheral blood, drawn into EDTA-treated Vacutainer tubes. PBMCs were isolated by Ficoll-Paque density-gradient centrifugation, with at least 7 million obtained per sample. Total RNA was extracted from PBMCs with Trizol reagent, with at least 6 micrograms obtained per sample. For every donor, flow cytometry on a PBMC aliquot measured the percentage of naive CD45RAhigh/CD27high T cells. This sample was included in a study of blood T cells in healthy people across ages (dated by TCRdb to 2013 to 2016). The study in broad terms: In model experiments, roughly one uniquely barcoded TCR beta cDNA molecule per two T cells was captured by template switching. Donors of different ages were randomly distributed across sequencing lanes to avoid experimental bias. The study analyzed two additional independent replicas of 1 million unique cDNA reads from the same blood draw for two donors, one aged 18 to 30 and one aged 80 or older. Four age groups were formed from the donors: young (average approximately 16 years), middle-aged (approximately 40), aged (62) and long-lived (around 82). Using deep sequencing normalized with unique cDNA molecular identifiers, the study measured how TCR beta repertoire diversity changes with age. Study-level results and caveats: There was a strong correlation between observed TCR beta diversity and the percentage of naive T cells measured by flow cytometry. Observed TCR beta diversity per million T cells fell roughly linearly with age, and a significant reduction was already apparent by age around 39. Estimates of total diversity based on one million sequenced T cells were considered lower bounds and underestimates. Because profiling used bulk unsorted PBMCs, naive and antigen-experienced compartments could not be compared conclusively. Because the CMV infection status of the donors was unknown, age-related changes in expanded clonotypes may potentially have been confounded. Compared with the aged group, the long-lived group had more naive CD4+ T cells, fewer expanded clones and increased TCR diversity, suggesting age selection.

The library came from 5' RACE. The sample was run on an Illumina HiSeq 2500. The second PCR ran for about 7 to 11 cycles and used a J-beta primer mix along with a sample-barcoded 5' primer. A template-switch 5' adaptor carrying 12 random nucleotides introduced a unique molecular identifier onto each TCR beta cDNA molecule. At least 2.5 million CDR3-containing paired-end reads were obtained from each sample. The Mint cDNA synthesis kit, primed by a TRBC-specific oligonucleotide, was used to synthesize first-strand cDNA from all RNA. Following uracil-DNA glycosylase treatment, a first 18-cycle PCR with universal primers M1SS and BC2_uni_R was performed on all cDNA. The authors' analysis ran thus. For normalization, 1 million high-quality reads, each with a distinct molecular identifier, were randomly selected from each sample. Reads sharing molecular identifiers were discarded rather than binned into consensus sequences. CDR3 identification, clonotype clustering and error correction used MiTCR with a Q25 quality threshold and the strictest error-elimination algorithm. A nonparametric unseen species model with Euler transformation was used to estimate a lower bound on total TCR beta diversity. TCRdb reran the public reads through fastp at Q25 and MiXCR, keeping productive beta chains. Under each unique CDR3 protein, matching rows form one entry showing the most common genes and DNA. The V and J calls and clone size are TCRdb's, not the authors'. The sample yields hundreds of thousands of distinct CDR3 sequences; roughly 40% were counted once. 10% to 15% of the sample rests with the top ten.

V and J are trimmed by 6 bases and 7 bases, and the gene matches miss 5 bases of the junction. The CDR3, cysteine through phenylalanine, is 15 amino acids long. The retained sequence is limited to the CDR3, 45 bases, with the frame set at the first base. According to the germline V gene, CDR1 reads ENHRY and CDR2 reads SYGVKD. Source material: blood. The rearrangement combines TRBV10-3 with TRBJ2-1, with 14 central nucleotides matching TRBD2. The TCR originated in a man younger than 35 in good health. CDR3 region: CAIRTTSGRGNEQFF. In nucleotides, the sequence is TGTGCCATCAGAACGACTAGCGGGAGGGGGAATGAGCAGTTCTTC.